This T cell receptor beta chain was captured in a study of T cell repertoires in cytomegalovirus infection. Study-level information: Researchers turned to recently identified HLA-C-restricted CMV epitopes as well as well-studied HLA-B-restricted ones. Carrying CMV and the relevant HLA type showed in public TCR beta signatures.

This clonotype was seen ten or more times. Its target is unknown. Study-level points and caveats: HLA-C-restricted CMV clonotypes gave the most frequent clonotype in two of eight donors.

TCRdb reprocessed the reads via MiXCR and lists one record per CDR3 protein. The sample records about 280,000 distinct CDR3 sequences, roughly 21% being singletons. The source was cultured PBMCs, collected from culture after CMV antigen stimulation. The clonotype comes from a human donor in good health (CMV status not recorded). Some clones in this sample may be carry-over from other donors' samples.

The CDR3 region has the DNA TGTGCCAGCAGCTTACGGAACACCGGGGAGCTGTTTTTT. Protein product: CASSLRNTGELFF. This chain connects TRBV28 to TRBJ2-2, with D unclear. Germline CDR1 reads MDHEN; CDR2 reads SYDVKM. This CDR3 is 13 amino acids long. Trimming removed 6 bases from V and 1 base from J, with 6 bases in between.